The entry that follows covers one T cell receptor beta chain sequence. The same CDR3 can be traced to other DNA sequences in this sample. This record comes from a study of blood T cell repertoires in COVID-19. The protocol was immunoSEQ multiplex PCR, while the TCRdb copy is restricted to in-frame clones and leaves out a portion. The sample comprises fewer than 150,000 clones, about 85% of which are singletons, and 3.5% to 5% rests with the top ten. CDR3 length: 13 amino acids. Germline V CDR1 and CDR2: SGDLS, YYNGEE. Trimming cost V 3 bases and J 0 bases, with 4 bases left between them. Source material: peripheral blood. The genes are TRBV9 and TRBJ1-5; no clear D. The receptor comes from a human donor in a cohort sampled during active COVID-19. CDR3 bases: TGTGCCAGCAGCGCTTATAGCAATCAGCCCCAGCATTTT. Protein product: CASSAYSNQPQHF.